This T cell receptor beta chain stems from a study of cytomegalovirus exposure and HLA in healthy donors. CDR1 is SGHTA and CDR2 is FQGNSA in the germline V gene. The CDR3 length is 15 residues. V shed 5 bases and J 7 bases; nucleotides not matched to a gene: 9. The PCR was carried out with 60 Vbeta primers and 13 Jbeta primers. Using immunoSEQ multiplex PCR, the repertoire was profiled, and TCRdb retains in-frame clones only, with some absent. In the table there are 140,000 or so clones, roughly three quarters of which are singletons. Whole-study results and caveats: A later analysis, which compared TCR beta chains of equal frequency, found the HLA-associated ones more clonally expanded. Researchers had no immune exposure information except CMV serostatus available.

On this clone: The antigen is undetermined.

Sequencing was carried out using PBMCs. The sequence was obtained from a man aged 55 to 70 in good health and CMV-seronegative. The rearrangement joins TRBV7-2 to TRBJ1-4; 8 bases match TRBD1. DNA for the CDR3: TGTGCCAGCAGCCGCAACAGGGGGTATGTTGAAAAACTGTTTTTT. Amino acids: CASSRNRGYVEKLFF.